This T cell receptor beta chain came from a study of blood T cell repertoires in COVID-19. Overall study: The origin of the acute and convalescent COVID-19 samples was the United States, Italy and Spain. T cells, B-cell-depleted T cells, or PBMCs provided the cDNA or gDNA that served as material.

Clones were sequenced by immunoSEQ multiplex PCR, and TCRdb holds only the in-frame ones, with some missing. The repertoire consists of roughly 200,000 clones, with approximately 85% occurring once and the leading ten covering approximately 8.4%. Followed over time, Seattle patients had been enrolled while infection was active. The receptor was isolated from a woman older than 75 with COVID-19, enrolled during active disease. Sequencing was carried out using peripheral blood.

CDR3 DNA sequence: TGTGCCAGCAGCCCCGGAGGGATCTACAATGAGCAGTTCTTC. Protein: CASSPGGIYNEQFF. This rearrangement joins TRBV4-2 to TRBJ2-1; a weak D match, TRBD2 (6 bases). Trimming shortened V by 4 bases and J by 3 bases, and 10 bases separated the two germline ends. CDR1 is LGHNA and CDR2 is YNFKEQ in the germline V gene. CDR3 length: 14 amino acids.